The 17 T cell receptor beta chains reported below all come from one sample, sequenced in a study of blood T cells in healthy people across ages. Sample-barcoded 5' priming and a J-beta primer mix drove a second PCR of roughly 7 to 11 cycles. TCRdb reprocessed the 5' RACE reads with MiXCR, giving one entry per CDR3 protein. The table shows over 1,300,000 distinct CDR3 sequences, with almost 60% occurring only once. Sequencing was done on a sample of blood. These receptors came from a man aged 18 to 30 in good health.

This chain uses TRBV2 with TRBJ1-2; D is ambiguous. The CDR3 runs to 13 residues. Looked up from germline, CDR1 is SNHLY and CDR2 is FYNNEI. The V end lost 0 bases, the J end lost 5 bases, and 7 bases lay between the germline ends. The CDR3 here is CASSEAGVYGYTF. In DNA, the CDR3 is TGTGCCAGCAGTGAAGCGGGTGTTTATGGCTACACCTTC. Full variable domain (remainder filled in from reference TRBV2 and TRBJ1-2): EPEVTQTPSHQVTQMGQEVILRCVPISNHLYFYWYRQILGQKVEFLVSFYNNEISEKSEIFDDQFSVERPDGSNFTLKIRSTKLEDSAMYFCASSEAGVYGYTFGSGTRLTVV.

The chain recombines TRBV4-2 with TRBJ2-3; TRBD1 agrees at 9 bases. V dropped 0 bases and J dropped 8; count of bases not matched to a gene: 15. This CDR3 region has 18 residues. The germline gives CDR1 LGHNA, CDR2 YNFKEQ. The CDR3, as DNA: TGTGCCAGCAGCCAAGACCTTACACAGGGGGCCGGGCTGGGTACGCAGTATTTT. Protein: CASSQDLTQGAGLGTQYF.

V is TRBV5-1 and J is TRBJ2-7; 12 positions agree with TRBD1. The ends lost 4 bases at V and 4 bases at J; junction bases unmatched: 6. The CDR3 sequence is 15 residues long. Germline CDR1 reads SGHRS; CDR2 reads YFSETQ. The DNA for the CDR3 is TGCGCCAGCAGCATGGGACAGGGGGCAATGTACGAGCAGTACTTC. This codes for CASSMGQGAMYEQYF.

This clonotype was counted only a few times. The gene calls are TRBV10-3 and TRBJ1-2, with a possible D match to TRBD1 (5 bases). The CDR3 covers 19 residues. V was clipped by 3 bases and J by 5 bases, with 28 bases between them. CDR1 is ENHRY, CDR2 SYGVKD, per germline. The CDR3 DNA is TGTGCCATCAGTGACGGCCGGGGTCGCCGAGGACGGGACGCATATGGCTACACCTTC. It yields the protein CAISDGRGRRGRDAYGYTF.

CDR3 loop: CASSHQTGREQYF. The DNA of the CDR3 is TGTGCCAGCAGTCACCAGACAGGACGCGAGCAGTACTTC. The chain couples TRBV27 to TRBJ2-4; perhaps TRBD1 as D (6 bases). The better agreement between TRBJ2-7 and the DNA end casts doubt on the J call. The CDR3 covers 13 residues. Germline lookup yields CDR1 MNHEY and CDR2 SMNVEV (reference sequence).

The gene calls are TRBV3-1 and TRBJ2-7, with a possible D match to TRBD1 (6 bases). The CDR3 has 15 amino acids. Germline assignment: CDR1 LGHDT and CDR2 YNNKEL (reference sequence). V lost 0 bases and J 3 bases, leaving 12 bases between the germline ends. The CDR3 DNA sequence: TGTGCCAGCAGCCAAGATCATGGACAGATCTACGAGCAGTACTTC. Its protein product is CASSQDHGQIYEQYF.

This clonotype showed up just a few times. This may be a read error, as it is one base from a much larger clone. This chain uses TRBV7-9 with TRBJ2-7; 8 positions agree with TRBD1. V was pared by 5 bases and J by 3 bases, with 3 bases of the junction left unmatched. CDR3 length equals 13 residues. Germline V gives CDR1 SEHNR, CDR2 FQNEAQ (reference sequence). CDR3 residues: CASSRDRHYEQYF. The DNA for the CDR3 is TGTGCCAGCAGCCGGGACAGGCACTACGAGCAGTACTTC.

This clonotype was counted a single time. V usage is TRBV6-6 and J usage is TRBJ2-3, with a weak D call TRBD2 (6 bases). Germline assignment: CDR1 MNHNY and CDR2 SVGAGI (reference sequence). This CDR3 comprises 13 residues. V gave up 3 bases and J gave up 5 bases, with 9 bases separating them. CDR3 bases: TGTGCCAGCAGTTATGGGAGGAGAGATACGCAGTATTTT. Protein: CASSYGRRDTQYF.

J is TRBJ1-1 and V is TRBV7-9; 7 bases agree with TRBD1. From germline, CDR1 is SEHNR and CDR2 FQNEAQ (reference sequence). The CDR3 spans 13 residues. J was trimmed by 9 bases and V by 6 bases; bases with no gene match: 10. The CDR3 is CASSPTGSVKAFF. DNA of the CDR3: TGTGCCAGCAGTCCGACAGGGTCGGTTAAAGCTTTCTTT.

This clonotype was seen only a few times. The chain links TRBV7-6 to TRBJ2-3; 7 bases fit TRBD2. In germline, CDR1 is SGHVS, CDR2 FNYEAQ. The CDR3 consists of 16 residues. The V gene end was trimmed by 5 bases and the J gene end by 2 bases; junction bases not matched to a gene: 10. CDR3 sequence reads: CASSPTSAGNTDTQYF. The CDR3 DNA sequence: TGTGCCAGCAGCCCAACCTCAGCGGGGAACACAGATACGCAGTATTTT.

The J gene is TRBJ2-7, the V gene TRBV27; a possible D gene is TRBD2 (5 bases). CDR1 is MNHEY, CDR2 SMNVEV, per germline (reference sequence). Trimming took 6 bases from V and 0 from J, leaving 21 bases between them. The CDR3 contains 17 residues. DNA of the CDR3: TGTGCCAGCAGCCTGACCCATCGAGAGGGAGCCTCCTACGAGCAGTACTTC. It encodes CASSLTHREGASYEQYF.

This clonotype was seen more than once but under ten times. The chain combines TRBV29-1 with TRBJ2-5; 8 bases align to TRBD1. The CDR3 runs to 12 residues. The junction had 3 bases not matched to a gene; V was cut back by 5 bases and J by 4 bases. The germline V gene has CDR1 SQVTM and CDR2 ANQGSEA. CDR3 residues: CSVQGARETQYF. CDR3 coding DNA: TGCAGCGTTCAGGGGGCTAGAGAGACCCAGTACTTC.

The chain links TRBV12-3 or TRBV12-4 to TRBJ2-1, with D maybe TRBD2 (6 bases). The V end was cut by 4 bases, the J end by 10 bases, with 20 bases between. The CDR3 spans 15 residues. The chain's CDR3 is CASSWWGSGPSEQFF. Here the CDR3 DNA reads TGTGCCAGCAGTTGGTGGGGTAGCGGCCCTTCGGAGCAGTTCTTC.

V and J are TRBV24-1 and TRBJ2-3; D is undetermined. CDR1 is KGHDR, CDR2 SFDVKD, per germline. This CDR3 is built from 11 residues. Trimming took 2 bases from V and 7 from J, leaving 3 bases between them. In DNA, the CDR3 is TGTGCCACCAGTGATTCCTATACGCAGTATTTT. It yields the protein CATSDSYTQYF.

CDR3 nucleotide sequence: TGTGCCAGCAGTAAACAACCGAGACAACTATACAATGAGCAGTTCTTC. Protein product: CASSKQPRQLYNEQFF. The V call is TRBV6-5, the J call TRBJ2-1; D gene unclear. The CDR3 contains 16 residues. With 5 bases removed from V and 4 bases from J, the gap between germline ends came to 18 bases. Germline loops: CDR1 MNHEY, CDR2 SVGAGI.

The V gene is TRBV6-7, the J gene TRBJ2-7; D is unresolved. TRBV6-7 is assigned to the ORF class and has an uncertain function. There are 11 residues in the CDR3. The V end lost 10 bases, the J end lost 5 bases, and 12 bases lay between the germline ends. CDR3 in DNA: TGTGCCACCATGGCGGCCGACGAGCAGTACTTC. Its translation: CATMAADEQYF.

This clonotype occurred a few times. The chain joins TRBV4-1 to TRBJ2-7; 8 bases line up with TRBD2. Germline trimming cut 4 bases from V and 4 bases from J; bases unmatched to any gene: 9. The CDR3 is 15 residues long. The germline CDR1 and CDR2 sequences are MGHRA and YSYEKL. The CDR3 protein is CASSRISGTLYEQYF. CDR3 nucleotides: TGCGCCAGCAGCCGCATTAGCGGGACCTTATACGAGCAGTACTTC.